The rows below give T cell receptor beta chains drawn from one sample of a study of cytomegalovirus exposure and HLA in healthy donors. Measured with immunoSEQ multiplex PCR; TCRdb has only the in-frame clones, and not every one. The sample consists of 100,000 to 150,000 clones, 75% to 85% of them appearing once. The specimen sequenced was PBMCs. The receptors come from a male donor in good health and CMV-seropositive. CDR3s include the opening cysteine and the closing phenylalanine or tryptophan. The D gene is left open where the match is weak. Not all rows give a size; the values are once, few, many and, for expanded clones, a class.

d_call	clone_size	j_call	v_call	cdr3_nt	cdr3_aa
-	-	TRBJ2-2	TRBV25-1	TGTGCCAGCAGTGGAGCGAACACCGGGGAGCTGTTTTTT	CASSGANTGELFF
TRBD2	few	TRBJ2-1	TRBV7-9	TGTGCCAGCAGCTCCCTAGCGGGAGGCTTTGGCGAGCAGTTCTTC	CASSSLAGGFGEQFF
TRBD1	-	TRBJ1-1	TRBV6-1	TGTGCCAGCAATAGGGGGCTGGGCACTGAAGCTTTCTTT	CASNRGLGTEAFF
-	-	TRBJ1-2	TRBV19	TGTGCCAGTAGTATAGTCCGGCAAGCAGGGAAAAATGGCTACACCTTC	CASSIVRQAGKNGYTF
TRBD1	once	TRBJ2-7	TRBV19	TGTGCCAGTGGCGGACAGGGGGTCTACGAGCAGTACTTC	CASGGQGVYEQYF
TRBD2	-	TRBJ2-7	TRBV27	TGTGCCAGCAGTTCACTAGCGGACTACGAGCAGTACTTC	CASSSLADYEQYF
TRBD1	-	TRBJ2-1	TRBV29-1	TGCAGCGGGTCCGGGACAGGGTACAATGAGCAGTTCTTC	CSGSGTGYNEQFF
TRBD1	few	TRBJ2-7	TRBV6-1	TGTGCCAGCAGTGAAGGCGACAGGGTCCGGGAGCAGTACTTC	CASSEGDRVREQYF
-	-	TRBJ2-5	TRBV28	-	CASSTSDRAYEQYF
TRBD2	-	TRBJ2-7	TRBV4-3	TGCGCCAGCAGCCAAGGGTGGGGCGGGGGTTTCGAGGAGCAGTACTTC	CASSQGWGGGFEEQYF
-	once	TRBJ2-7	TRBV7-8	TGTGCCAGCAGCAACCGGGACACTCACTCCTACGAGCAGTACTTC	CASSNRDTHSYEQYF
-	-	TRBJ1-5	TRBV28	TGTGCCAGCAGTCCCCCAGGCGGTGGACACCGTCAGCCCCAGCATTTT	CASSPPGGGHRQPQHF